The 12 T cell receptor beta chains below all came from one sample that was sequenced in a study of blood T cell repertoires in COVID-19. Libraries were prepared by immunoSEQ multiplex PCR; TCRdb keeps only in-frame clonotypes and omits some of them. Seen here are about 200,000 clones, 86% observed once, and the top ten hold around 5.7%. Sequencing was carried out using PBMCs or T cells enriched from blood (not recorded which). The receptors stem from a man aged 35 to 55 with acute COVID-19.

The V call is TRBV11-1, the J call TRBJ2-7, with 7 positions matching TRBD1. With 5 bases clipped from V and 3 bases from J, the junction kept 10 bases outside the gene matches. Germline values: CDR1 SGHAT, CDR2 FQDESV (reference sequence). This CDR3 region has 15 residues. CDR3 residues: CASSPDRVKDYEQYF. The DNA of the CDR3 is TGTGCCAGCAGCCCAGACAGGGTGAAGGACTACGAGCAGTACTTC.

The gene calls are TRBV4-2 and TRBJ2-2; TRBD1 agrees at 10 bases. The ends lost 4 bases at V and 5 bases at J; junction bases unmatched: 4. This CDR3 comprises 15 residues. Germline CDR1 and CDR2: LGHNA and YNFKEQ. The CDR3: CASSRGGQGTGELFF. The CDR3 DNA reads TGTGCCAGCAGCCGGGGGGGACAGGGGACCGGGGAGCTGTTTTTT.

CDR3 loop: CASREVGMNTEAFF. In nucleotides, the CDR3 is TGTGCCAGCAGGGAGGTCGGCATGAACACTGAAGCTTTCTTT. V gene TRBV2 combines with J gene TRBJ1-1; the D is unclear. V shed 6 bases and J shed 0 bases, with 11 bases lying between them. Germline-derived CDR1 and CDR2 are SNHLY and FYNNEI. The CDR3 covers 14 residues.

Many counts were recorded for this clone. This chain connects TRBV9 to TRBJ2-2, with 9 bases identical to TRBD2. Looked up from germline, CDR1 is SGDLS and CDR2 is YYNGEE. V was pared by 0 bases and J by 2 bases, with 8 bases of the junction left unmatched. CDR3 size: 18 residues. In DNA form, the CDR3 reads TGTGCCAGCAGCGTAGGAGTTGGGCTAGCGGGAAACACCGGGGAGCTGTTTTTT. As protein: CASSVGVGLAGNTGELFF.

V is TRBV9 and J is TRBJ2-3; 15 bases match TRBD2. CDR1 SGDLS and CDR2 YYNGEE come from the germline V gene. Unmatched junction bases numbered 3, after V lost 4 bases and J lost 0 bases. CDR3 length: 17 residues. The CDR3 is CASSLGLAGGSTDTQYF. CDR3 in DNA: TGTGCCAGCAGCCTGGGACTAGCGGGAGGTAGCACAGATACGCAGTATTTT.

The rearrangement links TRBV4-1 to TRBJ1-1; TRBD1 matches at 8 bases. Trimming cost V 4 bases and J 7 bases; bases outside gene matches: 8. The germline gives CDR1 MGHRA, CDR2 YSYEKL. The CDR3 consists of 14 residues. CDR3 nucleotide sequence: TGCGCCAGCAGCCCGGGACAGGACGTGGGTGAAGCTTTCTTT. Its translation: CASSPGQDVGEAFF.

This clone has just a few counts. This chain connects TRBV28 to TRBJ1-1; TRBD1 matches at 7 bases. This CDR3 spans 13 amino acids. V gave up 6 bases and J gave up 1 base; unmatched junction bases: 2. Germline values: CDR1 MDHEN, CDR2 SYDVKM. CDR3: CASRGTANTEAFF. The CDR3 coding sequence is TGTGCCAGCAGGGGGACAGCGAACACTGAAGCTTTCTTT.

This chain uses TRBV28 with TRBJ2-7; weak D call: TRBD1 (6 bases). The CDR3 loop spans 16 amino acids. Germline lookup yields CDR1 MDHEN and CDR2 SYDVKM. V shed 3 bases and J shed 5 bases, with 20 bases lying between them. CDR3 in amino acids: CASSFFLGQGRNEQYF. The CDR3 region has the DNA TGTGCCAGCAGTTTCTTTCTCGGGCAGGGGAGAAACGAGCAGTACTTC.

The chain joins TRBV28 to TRBJ1-2; D may be TRBD1 (5 bases). CDR1 MDHEN and CDR2 SYDVKM come from the germline V gene. V was cut by 3 bases and J by 5 bases, with 13 bases left in between. This CDR3 comprises 14 residues. CDR3 loop: CASSLGGDSYGYTF. As DNA, the CDR3 is TGTGCCAGCAGTTTGGGGGGAGACTCTTATGGCTACACCTTC.

The chain carries TRBV6-2 or TRBV6-3 and TRBJ2-2, with 7 bases lining up with TRBD2. The CDR3 is made up of 15 amino acids. Germline loops: CDR1 MNHEY, CDR2 SVGEGT. The ends lost 5 bases at V and 2 bases at J; junction bases unmatched: 5. The DNA for the CDR3 is TGTGCCAGCAGTACCGGGACTACCAACACCGGGGAGCTGTTTTTT. Protein product: CASSTGTTNTGELFF.

With regard to this clone: The same CDR3 arises from other DNA sequences in this sample as well. V usage is TRBV29-1 and J usage is TRBJ2-7, with 10 bases lining up with TRBD1. CDR1 and CDR2 (germline): SQVTM, ANQGSEA. The CDR3 spans 15 residues. V dropped 3 bases and J dropped 2; count of bases not matched to a gene: 7. Here the CDR3 DNA reads TGCAGCGTTGAGACAGGGGGCCTTCCGACCTACGAGCAGTACTTC. As protein: CSVETGGLPTYEQYF.

The chain couples TRBV5-5 to TRBJ2-2, with D unclear. V was shortened by 4 bases and J by 2 bases, with 21 bases between the two germline ends. The CDR3 is made up of 18 amino acids. Germline assignment: CDR1 SGHKS and CDR2 YYEKEE (reference sequence). The CDR3 DNA follows: TGTGCCAGCAGCCCCCCCTCCCAGGCAGTGCTAAACACCGGGGAGCTGTTTTTT. Its translation: CASSPPSQAVLNTGELFF.